This T cell receptor (beta chain) was observed in a study of PD-1 blockade in classical Hodgkin lymphoma. As concerns this clone: Its antigen is unknown.

The CDR3 sequence is 14 residues long. V lost 5 bases, J lost 3 bases, and 13 bases lay in between. Germline lookup yields CDR1 SGHVS and CDR2 FQNEAQ. Clones were sequenced by immunoSEQ multiplex PCR, and TCRdb holds only the in-frame ones, with some missing. This table has over 10,000 clones, more than 75% appearing once. Every one of the patients relapsed after autologous stem cell transplantation (brentuximab vedotin exposure was variable). Study-wide results and limits: Patients newly diagnosed and complete responders had comparable baseline diversity. CD4+ but not CD8+ TCR diversity rose significantly by C4D1. With respect to the repertoire differences, their causes, possibly disease activity or prior therapy, remain undefined. A reduction in baseline TCR diversity was reportedly seen in newly diagnosed patients relative to healthy donors.

The rearrangement links TRBV7-8 to TRBJ1-1, with TRBD1 as a possible D gene (5 bases). The clonotype comes from a human donor with classical Hodgkin lymphoma. The sequenced sample was peripheral blood mononuclear cells (PBMCs), obtained at baseline. CDR3 DNA sequence: TGTGCCAGCAGCCCCTCCAGAGGGGACACTGAAGCTTTCTTT. Residues: CASSPSRGDTEAFF.